Listed here are 20 T cell receptor beta chains from one sample, sequenced in a study of breast tumors, draining lymph nodes, adjacent tissues (dated by TCRdb to between 2015 and 2016). The lymph node samples were taken from the axillary draining lymph nodes of breast cancer patients. Libraries were made using multiplex PCR. TCRdb shows the sequencer as Illumina HiSeq 2000. TCRdb ran its own pipeline on the public reads, namely fastp trimming at Q25 and MiXCR clone calling, and kept in-frame beta chains. Each CDR3 protein gets just one entry, which takes the most common genes and DNA from the rows behind it. Recorded for this sample are around 150,000 distinct CDR3 sequences; around a third of them occurred a single time. In total, the top ten clones hold 2% to 2.5% of the sample. Source material: axillary lymph node tissue. These receptors originate from a female donor with breast cancer. Some clones in this sample may be carry-over from other donors' samples.

This clonotype showed up just once. The rearrangement uses TRBV7-2 and TRBJ2-6; D possibly corresponds to TRBD1 (6 bases). Trimming pared 5 bases from V and 3 bases from J, leaving 14 bases between. Germline assignment: CDR1 SGHTA and CDR2 FQGNSA. CDR3 length: 16 amino acids. CDR3 sequence: CASSVTGDIGANVLTF. Written as DNA, the CDR3 is TGTGCCAGCAGCGTAACCGGGGACATTGGGGCCAACGTCCTGACTTTC.

There are many counts of this clonotype. J is TRBJ2-7 and V is TRBV5-8; TRBD1 agrees at 8 bases. The germline V gene has CDR1 SGHTS and CDR2 YDEGEE. V lost 4 bases, J lost 0 bases, and 3 bases stayed unmatched. CDR3 size: 14 residues. This CDR3 is CASSMQGASYEQYV. In DNA, the CDR3 is TGTGCCAGCAGCATGCAGGGGGCCTCCTACGAGCAGTACGTC.

This clonotype occurred many times. The V call is TRBV7-2, the J call TRBJ2-5; 8 bases map to TRBD2. J gave up 8 bases and V 3 bases, and 8 bases lay outside the gene matches. CDR3 size: 14 residues. Germline loops: CDR1 SGHTA, CDR2 FQGNSA. The CDR3 DNA sequence: TGTGCCAGCAGCTTGATCCTGGCGGGGGGAACCCAGTACTTC. This translates into CASSLILAGGTQYF.

The rearrangement links TRBV15 to TRBJ1-6; tentatively, D is TRBD1 (5 bases). V was cut by 5 bases and J by 8 bases, with 13 bases left in between. Germline assignment: CDR1 LNHNV and CDR2 YYDKDF (reference sequence). CDR3 length: 14 amino acids. The CDR3 loop reads CATSGGTKYSPLHF. The CDR3 DNA follows: TGTGCCACCAGCGGAGGGACTAAATATTCACCCCTCCACTTT. Using reference TRBV15 and TRBJ1-6 for the parts outside the CDR3, the full variable domain is DAMVIQNPRYQVTQFGKPVTLSCSQTLNHNVMYWYQQKSSQAPKLLFHYYDKDFNNEADTPDNFQSRRPNTSFCFLDIRSPGLGDTAMYLCATSGGTKYSPLHFGNGTRLTVT.

The chain has TRBV2 and TRBJ1-2, with 11 nucleotides matching TRBD1. CDR3 length equals 14 residues. Losses at the gene ends were 7 bases for V and 0 bases for J; bases not matched to a gene: 1. Germline CDR1 reads SNHLY; CDR2 reads FYNNEI. The CDR3 loop is CASKGQGANYGYTF. DNA of the CDR3: TGTGCCAGCAAGGGACAGGGGGCTAACTATGGCTACACCTTC.

The CDR3 sequence: CASSYPDRHEAFF. For the CDR3, the DNA is TGTGCCAGCAGTTACCCTGACAGACATGAAGCTTTCTTT. The gene calls are TRBV6-6 and TRBJ1-1; weak D call: TRBD1 (5 bases). The V and J ends lost 2 bases and 7 bases respectively, with 11 bases between them. Germline lookup yields CDR1 MNHNY and CDR2 SVGAGI (reference sequence). There are 13 residues in the CDR3.

Note on this clonotype: Germline is not matched at one junction end, which may reflect a read error. V gene TRBV6-1 combines with J gene TRBJ2-5; 9 bases fit TRBD2. Germline lookup yields CDR1 MNHNS and CDR2 SASEGT. This CDR3 is built from 16 residues. The CDR3: CAGSHPGQLAGETQYF. CDR3 nucleotides: TGTGCCGGCAGTCACCCGGGACAGCTAGCGGGGGAGACCCAGTACTTC.

This clonotype was seen at least ten times. The V and J genes are TRBV6-4 and TRBJ1-2; D is unresolved. The V gene lost 2 bases and the J gene lost 8 bases, with 18 bases spanning the gap. Germline CDR1 and CDR2: MRHNA and SNTAGT. There are 15 residues in the CDR3. As DNA, the CDR3 is TGTGCCAGCAGTGACCTTTATAAACACCCCGCGGGCTACACCTTC. Amino acids: CASSDLYKHPAGYTF.

The gene calls are TRBV12-3 or TRBV12-4 and TRBJ1-2; D gene uncertain. V dropped 3 bases and J dropped 7 bases, with 12 bases sitting between them. The CDR3 has 13 residues. The CDR3 nucleotides are TGTGCCAGCAGTTTCGGTGAGGAGGGTGGCTACACCTTC. It yields the protein CASSFGEEGGYTF.

There are many counts of this clonotype. At one end, the junction sequence differs from germline, possibly due to a read error. The chain couples TRBV7-8 to TRBJ2-5, with 8 bases aligning to TRBD1. The CDR3 covers 15 residues. Germline V gene data show CDR1 as SGHVS and CDR2 as FQNEAQ. This CDR3 reads CASSPRTGRSETQHF. CDR3 bases: TGTGCCAGCAGCCCCAGGACAGGGCGGTCGGAGACCCAGCACTTC.

This clonotype was seen ten or more times. V and J are TRBV20-1 and TRBJ1-5; the D gene is possibly TRBD1 (5 bases). There are 15 residues in the CDR3. In germline, CDR1 is DFQATT, CDR2 SNEGSKA (reference sequence). The V gene lost 0 bases and the J gene lost 6 bases, with 15 bases spanning the gap. The CDR3 loop reads CSARDPGTLSQPQHF. In DNA form, the CDR3 reads TGCAGTGCTAGAGATCCCGGGACTCTAAGTCAGCCCCAGCATTTT.

This clonotype was picked up one time. A much more abundant neighbour one base away suggests this may be a read error. V gene TRBV13 combines with J gene TRBJ2-6; weak D call: TRBD2 (5 bases). This CDR3 is built from 13 residues. V lost 6 bases and J 13 bases, leaving 16 bases between the germline ends. The germline V gene encodes CDR1 PRHDT and CDR2 FYEKMQ (reference sequence). The CDR3 spells CASSFSGETVLTF. The CDR3 DNA reads TGTGCCAGCAGTTTCTCTGGGGAGACGGTCCTGACTTTC.

This clonotype was recorded many times. The rearrangement links TRBV19 to TRBJ2-5, with unresolved D. This CDR3 is built from 12 residues. Trimming cost V 7 bases and J 2 bases, with 8 bases left between them. Per the germline V gene, CDR1 is LNHDA and CDR2 is SQIVND (reference sequence). CDR3 sequence (DNA): TGTGCCAGTAATGACGGTCAAGAGACCCAGTACTTC. Protein: CASNDGQETQYF.

Notes on this clonotype: No conserved phenylalanine or tryptophan ends this CDR3, so it is likely a read error. The chain is built from TRBV5-8 and TRBJ2-5; possible D gene TRBD1, 5 bases. The length of the CDR3 is 14 residues. Germline V lookup: CDR1 SGHTS, CDR2 YDEGEE. Trimming left V 6 bases short and J 4 bases short, with 16 bases between. Here the CDR3 DNA reads TGTGCCAGCACTCGAAGGGGTTCGGGAGAGACCCAGTACTCC. Its protein product is CASTRRGSGETQYS.

This sequence joins TRBV7-2 and TRBJ1-2; D perhaps matches TRBD1 (5 bases). The CDR3 consists of 12 residues. Trimming took 5 bases from V and 3 from J, leaving 7 bases between them. Per the germline V gene, CDR1 is SGHTA and CDR2 is FQGNSA. The CDR3 nucleotides are TGTGCCAGCAGCCTGGGACACTATGGCTACACCTTC. Translated, it gives CASSLGHYGYTF.

A word on this clonotype: The germline gene is not matched at one end of the junction; a read error may be the cause. The gene calls are TRBV6-6 and TRBJ1-1; 7 bases line up with TRBD1. Germline CDR1 MNHNY, CDR2 SVGAGI (reference sequence). The CDR3 extends over 16 amino acids. The CDR3 here is CASSNSTGTVHTEAFF. The DNA for the CDR3 is TGTGCCAGCAGTAACTCTACCGGGACAGTCCACACTGAAGCTTTCTTT.

This clonotype was picked up one time. The gene calls are TRBV19 and TRBJ1-1; D unresolved. Trimming cost V 1 base and J 3 bases, with 12 bases left between them. CDR1 and CDR2 from the germline V gene are LNHDA and SQIVND (reference sequence). This CDR3 region has 15 residues. Written as DNA, the CDR3 is TGTGCCAGTAGTATAGCTTACGGTTTGGACACTGAAGCTTTCTTT. Its protein is CASSIAYGLDTEAFF. Drawing the rest from reference TRBV19 and TRBJ1-1, the complete variable domain is DGGITQSPKYLFRKEGQNVTLSCEQNLNHDAMYWYRQDPGQGLRLIYYSQIVNDFQKGDIAEGYSVSREKKESFPLTVTSAQKNPTAFYLCASSIAYGLDTEAFFGQGTRLTVV.

V is TRBV20-1 and J is TRBJ2-7, with 7 nucleotides matching TRBD1. Unmatched junction bases numbered 8, after V lost 6 bases and J lost 3 bases. This CDR3 is built from 13 residues. The germline V gene has CDR1 DFQATT and CDR2 SNEGSKA (reference sequence). The chain's CDR3 is CSAGDSSYYEQYF. In nucleotides, the CDR3 is TGCAGTGCGGGGGACAGCAGTTACTACGAGCAGTACTTC.

This clonotype was counted many times. The J gene is TRBJ2-2, the V gene TRBV7-3; no reliable D call. The CDR3 length is 17 residues. Trimming removed 0 bases at V and 1 base at J, with 12 bases between. Per germline, CDR1 SGHTA and CDR2 FQGTGA. The CDR3 region is CASSLTVSSLNTGELFF. The CDR3 DNA is TGTGCCAGCAGCTTAACGGTCTCTTCACTGAACACCGGGGAGCTGTTTTTT.

In this sample, this clonotype turned up once. The genes are TRBV4-3 and TRBJ2-3; the match to TRBD1 covers 7 bases. The CDR3 runs 14 residues. The germline gives CDR1 LGHNA, CDR2 YSLEER. Trimming at V came to 5 bases and at J to 0 bases, leaving 2 bases not matched to a gene. The CDR3 region has the DNA TGCGCCAGCAGCAGGGGGCTCAGCACAGATACGCAGTATTTT. This sequence encodes CASSRGLSTDTQYF.